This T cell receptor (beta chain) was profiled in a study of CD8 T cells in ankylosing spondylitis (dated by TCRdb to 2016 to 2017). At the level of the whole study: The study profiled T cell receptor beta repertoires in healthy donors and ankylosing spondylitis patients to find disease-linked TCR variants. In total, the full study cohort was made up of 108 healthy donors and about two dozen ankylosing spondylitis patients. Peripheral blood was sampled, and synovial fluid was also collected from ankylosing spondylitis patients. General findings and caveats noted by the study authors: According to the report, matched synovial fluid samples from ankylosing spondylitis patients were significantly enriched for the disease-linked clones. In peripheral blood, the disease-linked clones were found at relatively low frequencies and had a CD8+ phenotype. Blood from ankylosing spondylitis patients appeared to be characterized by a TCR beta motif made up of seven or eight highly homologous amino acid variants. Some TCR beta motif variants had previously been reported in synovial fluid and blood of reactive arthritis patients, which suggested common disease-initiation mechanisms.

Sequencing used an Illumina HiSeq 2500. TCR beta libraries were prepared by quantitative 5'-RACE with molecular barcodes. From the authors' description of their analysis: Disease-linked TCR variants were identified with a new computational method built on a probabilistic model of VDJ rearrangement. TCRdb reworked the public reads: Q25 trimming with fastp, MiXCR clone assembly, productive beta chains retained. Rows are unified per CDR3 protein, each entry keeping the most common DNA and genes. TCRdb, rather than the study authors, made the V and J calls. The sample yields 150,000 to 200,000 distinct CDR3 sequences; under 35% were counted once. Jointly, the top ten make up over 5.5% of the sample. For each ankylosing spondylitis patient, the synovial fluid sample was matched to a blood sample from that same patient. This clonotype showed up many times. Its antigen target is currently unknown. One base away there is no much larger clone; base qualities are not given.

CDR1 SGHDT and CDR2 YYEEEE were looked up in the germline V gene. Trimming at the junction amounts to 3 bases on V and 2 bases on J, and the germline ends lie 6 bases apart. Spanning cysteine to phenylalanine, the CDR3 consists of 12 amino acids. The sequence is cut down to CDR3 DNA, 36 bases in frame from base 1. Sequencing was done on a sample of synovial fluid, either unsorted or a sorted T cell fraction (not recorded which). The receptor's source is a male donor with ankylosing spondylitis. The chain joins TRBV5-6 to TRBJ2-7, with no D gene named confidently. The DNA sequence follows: TGTGCCAGCAGCTCCCGAACCTACGAGCAGTACTTC. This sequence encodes CASSSRTYEQYF.